The 5 T cell receptor beta chains below come from one sample, sequenced in a study of cytomegalovirus exposure and HLA in healthy donors. TCRdb's table, derived via immunoSEQ multiplex PCR, lists solely in-frame clones and lacks some. The sample has some 100,000 clones, more than 70% seen once. Material: PBMCs. Every receptor here comes from a woman aged 18 to 35 in good health and CMV-seronegative.

The chain has TRBV7-8 and TRBJ2-6; maybe TRBD2 (5 bases). V gave up 7 bases and J gave up 0 bases, with 13 bases separating them. This CDR3 is built from 16 residues. Germline CDR1 is SGHVS and CDR2 is FQNEAQ. CDR3 sequence: CASMETGISGANVLTF. In DNA form, the CDR3 reads TGTGCCAGCATGGAGACCGGGATCTCTGGGGCCAACGTCCTGACTTTC.

The chain combines TRBV4-2 with TRBJ1-6; a weak D match, TRBD1 (6 bases). The CDR3 runs 14 residues. V was trimmed by 4 bases and J by 8 bases, leaving 12 bases between them. Germline loops: CDR1 LGHNA, CDR2 YNFKEQ. The chain's CDR3 is CASSPRGGDSPLHF. The CDR3 region has the DNA TGTGCCAGCAGCCCCAGGGGTGGAGATTCACCCCTCCACTTT.

The chain combines TRBV9 with TRBJ2-7, with TRBD1 matching 8 bases. Trimming took 4 bases from V and 3 from J; bases not matched to a gene: 6. The CDR3 contains 14 residues. Germline V lookup: CDR1 SGDLS, CDR2 YYNGEE. The CDR3 DNA is TGTGCCAGCAGCCACCAGGGGGCGGACTACGAGCAGTACTTC. It yields the protein CASSHQGADYEQYF.

Notes on this clone: This could be a read error, since a much larger clone is one nucleotide away. This rearrangement joins TRBV6-4 to TRBJ2-2; D is unclear. CDR3 length equals 13 residues. CDR1 MRHNA and CDR2 SNTAGT come from the germline V gene. The ends were cut back, 2 bases at V and 3 bases at J, with 4 bases in the middle. DNA of the CDR3: TGTGCCAGCAGTGACGCGGACACCGGGGAGCTGTTTTTT. Encoded protein: CASSDADTGELFF.

The chain is built from TRBV4-1 and TRBJ1-2; TRBD1 agrees at 11 bases. CDR3 length equals 17 residues. J lost 4 bases, V lost 3 bases, and 10 bases had no gene match. From germline, CDR1 is MGHRA and CDR2 YSYEKL. CDR3 in amino acids: CASSQREGTGGSYGYTF. The CDR3 DNA sequence: TGCGCCAGCAGCCAGAGAGAAGGGACAGGGGGTAGCTATGGCTACACCTTC.